The rows below give T cell receptor beta chains drawn from one sample of a study of blood T cell repertoires in COVID-19. Using immunoSEQ multiplex PCR, the repertoire was profiled, and TCRdb retains in-frame clones only, with some absent. The sample contains roughly 60,000 clones, roughly 90% of which appear only once. The specimen was peripheral blood. These receptors originate from a human donor in a cohort sampled during active COVID-19. Both conserved end residues are part of each CDR3. D genes are given only for firm matches. The size entry is marked missing in some rows and otherwise reads once, few, many or a size class.

-	-	13	TRBJ2-5	TRBV5-4	CASSFGGQETQYF	TGTGCCAGCAGTTTCGGGGGACAAGAGACCCAGTACTTC
-	TRBD1	14	TRBJ2-1	TRBV5-1	CASKTRTGGNEQFF	TGCGCCAGCAAGACGAGGACAGGGGGCAATGAGCAGTTCTTC
few	TRBD1	13	TRBJ1-5	TRBV4-3	CASSQQGGQPQHF	TGCGCCAGCAGCCAGCAGGGGGGTCAGCCCCAGCATTTT
-	-	13	TRBJ1-2	TRBV28	CASTLGLHTGYTF	TGTGCCAGCACCTTGGGCCTCCATACAGGCTACACCTTC
-	-	14	TRBJ2-3	TRBV15	CATSRSGSTDTQYF	TGTGCCACCAGCAGGAGCGGGAGCACAGATACGCAGTATTTT
-	-	15	TRBJ2-3	TRBV9	CASSVYDTSTDTQYF	TGTGCCAGCAGCGTATATGACACTAGCACAGATACGCAGTATTTT
-	TRBD1	16	TRBJ2-7	TRBV9	CASSVAGRTGVIEQYF	TGTGCCAGCAGCGTCGCGGGGAGGACAGGGGTCATCGAGCAGTACTTC
-	-	15	TRBJ1-4	TRBV3-1/TRBV3-2	CASSQKGQGLEKLFF	TGTGCCAGCAGCCAAAAAGGGCAGGGCTTGGAAAAACTGTTTTTT
-	-	11	TRBJ2-7	TRBV28	CASSRGYEQYF	TGTGCCAGCAGTAGGGGCTACGAGCAGTACTTC
few	TRBD2	14	TRBJ2-1	TRBV10-1	CASSEASGSREQFF	TGCGCCAGCAGTGAAGCCAGCGGGAGCCGTGAGCAGTTCTTC